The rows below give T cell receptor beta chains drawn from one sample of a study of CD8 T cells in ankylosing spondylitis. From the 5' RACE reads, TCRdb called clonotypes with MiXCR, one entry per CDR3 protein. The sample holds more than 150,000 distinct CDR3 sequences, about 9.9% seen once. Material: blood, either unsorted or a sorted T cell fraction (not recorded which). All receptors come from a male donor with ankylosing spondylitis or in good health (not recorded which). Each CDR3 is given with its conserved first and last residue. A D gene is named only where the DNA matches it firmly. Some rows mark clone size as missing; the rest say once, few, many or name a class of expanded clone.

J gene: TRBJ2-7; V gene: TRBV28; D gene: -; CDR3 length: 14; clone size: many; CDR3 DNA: TGTGCCAGCAGCCCCGGGCGCTACCTCTACGAGCAGTACTTC; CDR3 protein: CASSPGRYLYEQYF
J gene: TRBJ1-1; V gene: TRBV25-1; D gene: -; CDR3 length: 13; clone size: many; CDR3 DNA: TGTGCCAGCAGTCCCCGGAAGGGAACTGAAGCTTTCTTT; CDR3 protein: CASSPRKGTEAFF
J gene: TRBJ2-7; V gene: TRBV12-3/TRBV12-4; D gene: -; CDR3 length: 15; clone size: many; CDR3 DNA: TGTGCCAGCAGTTTAGGAGACAGTTTGGGCTACGAGCAGTACTTC; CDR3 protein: CASSLGDSLGYEQYF
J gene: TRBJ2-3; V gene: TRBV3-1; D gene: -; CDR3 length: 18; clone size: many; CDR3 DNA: TGTGCCAGCAGTCTTAACCCGATGGTGGACTCGCGCGGGGATACGCAGTATTTT; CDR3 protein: CASSLNPMVDSRGDTQYF
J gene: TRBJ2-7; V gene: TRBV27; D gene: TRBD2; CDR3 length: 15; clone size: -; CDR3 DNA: TGTGCCAGCAGTTCAGCGGGAGTGGGAACCTACGAGCAGTACTTC; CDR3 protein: CASSSAGVGTYEQYF
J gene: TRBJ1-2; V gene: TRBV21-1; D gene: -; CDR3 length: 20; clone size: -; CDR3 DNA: TGTGCCAGCAGCAACCTTCCCAGGCCGGGACAGGGGGCCTCTAACTATGGCTACACCTTC; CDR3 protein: CASSNLPRPGQGASNYGYTF
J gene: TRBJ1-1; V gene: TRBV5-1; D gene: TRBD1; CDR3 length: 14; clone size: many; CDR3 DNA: TGCGCCAGCAGCCCAAGACAGGGGAACACTGAAGCTTTCTTT; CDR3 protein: CASSPRQGNTEAFF
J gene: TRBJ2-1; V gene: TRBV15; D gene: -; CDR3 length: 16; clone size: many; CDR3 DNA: TGTGCCACCAGCAGATCAGGGGCAGGGGCGTACAATGAGCAGTTCTTC; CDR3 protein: CATSRSGAGAYNEQFF
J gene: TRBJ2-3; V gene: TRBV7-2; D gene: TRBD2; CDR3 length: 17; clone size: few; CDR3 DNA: TGTGCCAGCAGCCTCTACCCGACTAGCGGGGGTTCAGATACGCAGTATTTT; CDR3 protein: CASSLYPTSGGSDTQYF
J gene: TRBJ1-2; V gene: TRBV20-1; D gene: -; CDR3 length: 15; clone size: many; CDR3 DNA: TGCAGTGCTAGAGATCTTGACAGAGCTAACTATGGCTACACCTTC; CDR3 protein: CSARDLDRANYGYTF
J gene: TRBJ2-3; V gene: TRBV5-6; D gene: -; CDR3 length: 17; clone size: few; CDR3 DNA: TGTGCCAGCAGCTTGGTCGCAGCGGTCTATAGCACAGATACGCAGTATTTT; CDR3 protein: CASSLVAAVYSTDTQYF
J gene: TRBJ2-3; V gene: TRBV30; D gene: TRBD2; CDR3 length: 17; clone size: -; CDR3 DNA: TGTGCCTGGAGAAGGACTAGCGGGAGGCCCGACACAGATACGCAGTATTTT; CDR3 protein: CAWRRTSGRPDTDTQYF
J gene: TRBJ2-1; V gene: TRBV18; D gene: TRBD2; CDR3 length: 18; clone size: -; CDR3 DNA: TGTGCCAGCTCACCACGGGGTAGCGGGGGATTAAGGCAAAATGTGCAGTTCTTC; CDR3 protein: CASSPRGSGGLRQNVQFF
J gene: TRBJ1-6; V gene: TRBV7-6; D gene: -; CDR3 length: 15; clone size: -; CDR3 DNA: TGTGCCAGCAACTTAGATGGGGGGTATAATTCACCCCTCCACTTT; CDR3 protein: CASNLDGGYNSPLHF
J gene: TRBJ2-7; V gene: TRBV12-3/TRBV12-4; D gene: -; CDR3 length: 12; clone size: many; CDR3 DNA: TGTGCCAGCAGTATAACAGGGCAGGCGCAGTACTTC; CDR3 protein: CASSITGQAQYF
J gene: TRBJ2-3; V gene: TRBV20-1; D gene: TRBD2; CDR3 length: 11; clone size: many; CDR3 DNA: TGCAGTGTCGCGGGGGAAGATACGCAGTATTTT; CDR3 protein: CSVAGEDTQYF
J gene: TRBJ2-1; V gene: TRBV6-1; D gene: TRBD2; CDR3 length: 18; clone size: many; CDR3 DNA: TGTGCCAGCAGTGAAGGACTAGCGGGAGGGCCGTTAATATATGAGCAGTTCTTC; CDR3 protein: CASSEGLAGGPLIYEQFF